This T cell receptor beta chain was found in a study of cytotoxic CD8 clonotypes in ibrutinib-treated CLL. Germline trimming cut 3 bases from V and 5 bases from J; bases unmatched to any gene: 6. Germline loops: CDR1 SGHTA, CDR2 FQGNSA. This CDR3 comprises 14 residues. This clone is a singleton in its sample. TCRdb keeps only in-frame clones here, not all; method: immunoSEQ multiplex PCR. The sample carries 76,000 or so clones, 83% recorded once. Source: PBMCs, taken after 24 months of ibrutinib treatment. This clonotype was sampled from a human donor with chronic lymphocytic leukemia. The chain recombines TRBV7-2 with TRBJ2-7, with 8 bases aligning to TRBD1. CDR3 DNA sequence: TGTGCCAGCAGCTTGAGTCAGGGGGCGGACGAGCAGTACTTC. Translated: CASSLSQGADEQYF.